These 8 T cell receptor beta chains were sequenced from one sample in a study of T cells in Graves' hyperthyroidism and ophthalmopathy (dated by TCRdb to about 2019). Libraries were prepared through multiplex PCR. The sequencer was an Illumina HiSeq 2000. Amplification of TCR beta CDR3 regions was carried out from RNA transcripts. The first round of RT-PCR for the TCR CDR3 was performed with the HTBI primer set and the Qiagen OneStep RT-PCR kit. TCRdb passed the public sequencing reads through fastp at Q25 and MiXCR, retaining productive beta sequences. Here each entry gathers all rows of one CDR3 protein and keeps the most common genes and DNA. The sample contains a few hundred thousand distinct CDR3 sequences, approximately 15% of them found a single time. Less than 3.5% of the sample lies in the top ten. Sequencing input: blood. These receptors came from a woman aged 40 to 50 with Graves' ophthalmopathy.

This clonotype came up many times. V gene TRBV30 combines with J gene TRBJ1-5; 7 nucleotides align to TRBD1. This CDR3 comprises 13 residues. The junction had 1 base not matched to a gene; V was cut back by 4 bases and J by 1 base. CDR1 GTSNPN and CDR2 SVGIG come from the germline V gene (reference sequence). For the CDR3, the DNA is TGTGCCTGGAACAGGGGAAGCAATCAGCCCCAGCATTTT. Translation: CAWNRGSNQPQHF.

This clonotype showed up many times. This chain connects TRBV14 to TRBJ2-1, with 14 bases lining up with TRBD2. Germline assignment: CDR1 SGHDN and CDR2 FVKESK. V was clipped by 2 bases and J by 6 bases; unmatched bases: 6. This CDR3 is built from 17 residues. This CDR3 is CASSQPGLAGGLNEQFF. In DNA form, the CDR3 reads TGTGCCAGCAGCCAACCTGGACTAGCGGGAGGACTCAATGAGCAGTTCTTC.

This clonotype was counted many times. The genes are TRBV20-1 and TRBJ2-3; 10 bases match TRBD2. The CDR3 is made up of 13 amino acids. The junction had 5 bases not matched to a gene; V was cut back by 6 bases and J by 5 bases. CDR1 DFQATT and CDR2 SNEGSKA come from the germline V gene (reference sequence). CDR3 in amino acids: CSALAGALDTQYF. The CDR3 nucleotides read TGCAGTGCCCTAGCGGGAGCCCTAGATACGCAGTATTTT.

There are many counts of this clonotype. The chain recombines TRBV2 with TRBJ1-4, with TRBD1 as a possible D gene (6 bases). The CDR3 has 14 amino acids. Germline V gene sequence: CDR1 SNHLY, CDR2 FYNNEI. The V end lost 7 bases, the J end lost 7 bases, and 16 bases lay between the germline ends. CDR3 in DNA: TGTGCCAGCACCCCTCAGGGGCTCGGTGAAAAACTGTTTTTT. This sequence encodes CASTPQGLGEKLFF. Based on the CDR3 plus reference TRBV2 and TRBJ1-4, the full variable domain is EPEVTQTPSHQVTQMGQEVILRCVPISNHLYFYWYRQILGQKVEFLVSFYNNEISEKSEIFDDQFSVERPDGSNFTLKIRSTKLEDSAMYFCASTPQGLGEKLFFGSGTQLSVL.

This clonotype came up many times. The gene calls are TRBV6-2 or TRBV6-3 and TRBJ2-3; 15 bases agree with TRBD2. The CDR3 runs 18 residues. The trim removed 2 bases at V and 2 bases at J, leaving 5 bases unmatched. Germline CDR1 is MNHEY and CDR2 is SVGEGT. This CDR3 is CASSYGTSGGLYTDTQYF. Written as DNA, the CDR3 is TGTGCCAGCAGTTACGGGACTAGCGGGGGGCTATACACAGATACGCAGTATTTT.

This rearrangement joins TRBV6-2 or TRBV6-3 to TRBJ2-3, with 7 bases aligning to TRBD2. V lost 2 bases to trimming and J lost 6 bases; unmatched junction nucleotides: 8. The germline V gene encodes CDR1 MNHEY and CDR2 SVGEGT. This CDR3 contains 15 residues. Written as DNA, the CDR3 is TGTGCCAGCAGTTACACGGGACTACCCAGCGATACGCAGTATTTT. Amino acid sequence: CASSYTGLPSDTQYF.

The V and J genes are TRBV20-1 and TRBJ2-3; D not certain. Between the trimmed V and J ends, which lost 4 bases and 6 bases, there was a span of 26 bases. This CDR3 is built from 17 residues. Germline CDR1 reads DFQATT; CDR2 reads SNEGSKA (reference sequence). The CDR3: CSATDRASSDPLDTQYF. As DNA, the CDR3 is TGCAGTGCTACGGATCGGGCTAGTAGTGACCCGCTGGATACGCAGTATTTT.

Only a few counts were recorded for this clonotype. The J gene is TRBJ2-1, the V gene TRBV7-9; a possible D gene is TRBD2 (5 bases). The germline V and J ends were trimmed by 5 bases and 4 bases, with 15 bases remaining between them. From germline, CDR1 is SEHNR and CDR2 FQNEAQ (reference sequence). The CDR3 consists of 15 residues. The CDR3 DNA reads TGTGCCAGCAGCACCTCAGGAGGTCGTTACAATGAGCAGTTCTTC. Translated, it gives CASSTSGGRYNEQFF.